Listed below are T cell receptor beta chains from one sample, sequenced in a study of T cell changes during pregnancy in multiple sclerosis. Assay used: immunoSEQ multiplex PCR; TCRdb lists only in-frame clones, some missing. The sample lists 20,000 to 25,000 clones, about 89% occurring once. This specimen consisted of CD8+ T cells from peripheral blood mononuclear cells, obtained in the first trimester of pregnancy. The receptors were sampled from a female donor with multiple sclerosis, enrolled in a pregnancy study. The CDR3 runs from the conserved cysteine through the conserved F or W. Each record gives: V gene, J gene, CDR3 protein.

>TRBV21-1|TRBJ2-3
CASSKARNRQTRENETDTQYF
>TRBV29-1|TRBJ2-7
CSVRDEGGRYEQYF
>TRBV19|TRBJ2-1
CASSIDPAYLRDGEQFF
>TRBV4-1|TRBJ2-1
CASSQVGAADSYNEQFF
>TRBV7-3|TRBJ2-1
CASSPVGADVEQFF
>TRBV4-2|TRBJ2-1
CASSQDLGTHNEQFF
>TRBV27|TRBJ2-2
CASSLVSRDRELFF
>TRBV28|TRBJ2-3
CASSHPGSTDTQYF
>TRBV13|TRBJ2-7
CASSSRTGSTYEQYF
>TRBV7-6|TRBJ1-1
CASSDLDTEAFF
>TRBV27|TRBJ2-3
CASNIGGSTDTQYF
>TRBV5-1|TRBJ2-7
CASGVGQGHEQYF
>TRBV4-1|TRBJ2-5
CASSQDIEVKTQYF
>TRBV15|TRBJ2-5
CATSRVLAGVGETQYF
>TRBV28|TRBJ1-2
CASSLQGSNYGYTF
>TRBV4-3|TRBJ2-1
CASSQDRPRGLGLAGGDEQFF
>TRBV19|TRBJ1-5
CASSIVAVGGTLFNPPHF
>TRBV7-9|TRBJ2-7
CASSLVRPFYEQYF
>TRBV7-9|TRBJ2-7
CASSRTGGAGHEQYF
>TRBV28|TRBJ1-1
CASSLRDTYMNTEAFF
>TRBV19|TRBJ2-1
CASTLAGEQFF
>TRBV6-6|TRBJ2-7
CASSEGEDTPYEQYF
>TRBV10-3|TRBJ1-5
CAISDDPGQPQHF
>TRBV7-8|TRBJ1-6
CASSSADSSYNSPLHF
>TRBV7-3|TRBJ2-1
CASSFDQRREWSYNEQFF
>TRBV11-1|TRBJ2-7
CASSLAGGFTYEQYF
>TRBV4-3|TRBJ2-1
CASSQDLGQGAMNEQFF
>TRBV18|TRBJ2-7
CASSPPGLSREQYF
>TRBV7-9|TRBJ1-1
CASSLYRQDGAFF
>TRBV7-2|TRBJ2-1
CASSLEGSGQSHYNEQFF
>TRBV6-5|TRBJ2-7
CASARTGGDYEQYF
>TRBV29-1|TRBJ2-5
CSVEDQERAMTQYF
>TRBV9|TRBJ2-1
CASSVGASGLYEQFF
>TRBV18|TRBJ2-7
CASSPTRRSGYEQYF
>TRBV7-9|TRBJ1-1
CASSSTGSRVSEAFF
>TRBV6-6|TRBJ2-5
CASSGDSVSLETQYF
>TRBV2|TRBJ2-1
CAGAGTSDNEQFF
>TRBV7-9|TRBJ2-3
CASRRDSSTDTQYF
>TRBV4-3|TRBJ1-1
CASSQYSGNTEAFF
>TRBV27|TRBJ2-7
CASSLAGAPLEQYF
>TRBV9|TRBJ2-3
CASSVAPGQGVVNTQYF
>TRBV6-1|TRBJ1-5
CASSIFGEAGQPQHF
>TRBV27|TRBJ2-2
CASSYGVNTGELFF